This T cell receptor (beta chain) derives from a study of shared clonotypes between healthy human individuals. Deep-level assay runs were performed. Replicate PCRs run on sorted subsets employed approximately 0.2 ug DNA, approximately 30,000 T cell genomes. Libraries were prepared by immunoSEQ multiplex PCR; TCRdb keeps only in-frame clonotypes and omits some of them. The data contain approximately 2,000,000 clones, 92% of them singletons. Study findings and constraints: Rarefaction curves obtained for sorted subsets showed sequencing incomplete despite large depth. Non-shared clonotypes displayed generation probabilities falling below those of clonotypes present in all four donors.

As to this clone: Its antigen is as yet unknown.

The V and J ends lost 4 bases and 2 bases, in that order; junction bases with no gene match: 5. Germline CDR1 ENHRY, CDR2 SYGVKD. The CDR3 runs to 15 residues. Sequenced: naive CD4+ T cells from PBMCs. Noted subset: CD45RA+ positively selected. The gene calls are TRBV10-3 and TRBJ2-5, with 9 bases identical to TRBD2. This sequence originates from a man aged 18 to 30 in good health. Some clones in this sample may be carry-over from other donors' samples. This chain's CDR3 is CAISGIAGAQETQYF. CDR3 nucleotide sequence: TGTGCCATCAGTGGAATAGCGGGAGCACAAGAGACCCAGTACTTC.